Listed here are 4 T cell receptor beta chains from one sample, sequenced in a study of identical twins. TCRdb re-called the 5' RACE reads with MiXCR, one entry per CDR3 protein. The sample has hundreds of thousands of distinct CDR3 sequences; around a sixth are singletons. These data are also associated with another study on T cells expressing NK-cell markers.

The sequenced sample was PBMCs. These receptor sequences come from a woman aged 18-29 years in good health.

V and J are TRBV30 and TRBJ2-1; TRBD2 might be the D (5 bases). CDR3 length equals 12 residues. V lost 3 bases, J lost 6 bases, and 9 bases lay in between. The V gene's germline CDR1 is GTSNPN and CDR2 SVGIG (reference sequence). CDR3 protein: CAWRGDSNEQFF. CDR3 nucleotide sequence: TGTGCCTGGAGGGGAGACTCCAATGAGCAGTTCTTC.

This chain uses TRBV10-3 with TRBJ1-2, with a possible D match to TRBD1 (6 bases). The CDR3 extends over 14 amino acids. Germline CDR1 reads ENHRY; CDR2 reads SYGVKD. V lost 3 bases to trimming and J lost 4 bases, with 12 bases between them. CDR3 region: CAISDMGAGYGYTF. The CDR3 bases are TGTGCCATCAGTGATATGGGGGCAGGCTATGGCTACACCTTC.

This chain connects TRBV12-3 or TRBV12-4 to TRBJ1-2, with 10 bases aligning to TRBD1. Losses at the gene ends were 5 bases for V and 2 bases for J; bases not matched to a gene: 2. The length of the CDR3 is 14 residues. DNA of the CDR3: TGTGCCAGCAGTCAGACAGGGGGCAACTATGGCTACACCTTC. Translating it yields CASSQTGGNYGYTF.

The V gene is TRBV12-3 or TRBV12-4, the J gene TRBJ1-1, with D unresolved. The CDR3 runs 11 residues. V shed 5 bases and J shed 10 bases, with 11 bases lying between them. As DNA, the CDR3 is TGTGCCAGCAGTCCCGTGGACTTAGCTTTCTTT. Amino acid sequence: CASSPVDLAFF.